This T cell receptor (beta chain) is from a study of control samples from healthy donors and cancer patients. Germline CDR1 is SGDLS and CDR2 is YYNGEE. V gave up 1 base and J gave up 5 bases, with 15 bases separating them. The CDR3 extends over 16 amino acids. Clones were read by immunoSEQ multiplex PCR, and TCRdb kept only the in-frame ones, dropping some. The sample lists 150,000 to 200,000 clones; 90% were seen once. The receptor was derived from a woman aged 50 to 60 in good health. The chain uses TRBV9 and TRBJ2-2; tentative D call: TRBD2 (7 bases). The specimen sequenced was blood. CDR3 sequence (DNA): TGTGCCAGCAGCGTAAGGGAGGGGGGCACTACCGGGGAGCTGTTTTTT. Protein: CASSVREGGTTGELFF.